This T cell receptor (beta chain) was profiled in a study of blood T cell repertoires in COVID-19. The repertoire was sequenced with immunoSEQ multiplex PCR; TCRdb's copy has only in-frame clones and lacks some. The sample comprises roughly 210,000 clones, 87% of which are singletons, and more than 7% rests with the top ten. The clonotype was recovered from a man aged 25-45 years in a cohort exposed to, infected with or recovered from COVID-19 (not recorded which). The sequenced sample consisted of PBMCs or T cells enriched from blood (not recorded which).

CDR3 DNA sequence: TGCAGTGCTATCATCCCTGAAGCTTTCTTT. Protein: CSAIIPEAFF. The J gene is TRBJ1-1, the V gene TRBV20-1, with D uncertain. Germline lookup yields CDR1 DFQATT and CDR2 SNEGSKA (reference sequence). The CDR3 is 10 residues long. V was cut by 4 bases and J by 6 bases, with 6 bases left in between.